This note documents a single TCR beta chain sequence. The sample is drawn from a study of blood T cell repertoires in COVID-19. At the level of the study: Donors in the United States, Italy and Spain gave samples during acute or convalescent COVID-19. T cells, B-cell-depleted T cells, or PBMCs provided the cDNA or gDNA that served as material.

The authors' processing: Amplified reference gene primers provided the basis for estimating nucleated cell counts. Libraries were prepared by immunoSEQ multiplex PCR; TCRdb keeps only in-frame clonotypes and omits some of them. V, J and clone size derive from that table, while D and trimming were established from the DNA sequence. The table includes approximately 89,000 clones, about 81% detected once. CDR1 and CDR2 from the germline V gene are SGHRS and YFSETQ. The CDR3 loop spans 13 amino acids. V gave up 4 bases and J gave up 4 bases; unmatched junction bases: 4. The V call is TRBV5-1, the J call TRBJ2-5, with 7 bases fitting TRBD1. The source material was peripheral blood. The receptor comes from a human donor in a cohort sampled during active COVID-19. CDR3 residues: CASSKTGSETQYF. The CDR3, as DNA: TGCGCCAGCAGCAAGACAGGGTCAGAGACCCAGTACTTC.